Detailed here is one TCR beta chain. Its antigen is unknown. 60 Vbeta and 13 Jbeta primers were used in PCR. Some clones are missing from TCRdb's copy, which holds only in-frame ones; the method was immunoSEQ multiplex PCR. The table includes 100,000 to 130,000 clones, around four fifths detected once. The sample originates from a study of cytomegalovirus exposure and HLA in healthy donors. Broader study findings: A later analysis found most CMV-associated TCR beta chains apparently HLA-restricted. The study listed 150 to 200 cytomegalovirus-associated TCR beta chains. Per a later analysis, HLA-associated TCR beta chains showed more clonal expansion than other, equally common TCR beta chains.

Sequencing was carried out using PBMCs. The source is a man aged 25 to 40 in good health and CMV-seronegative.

The CDR3 is CASTIPQGETLSSYNEQFF. The CDR3 DNA is TGTGCCAGCACCATCCCACAGGGGGAAACCCTTAGCTCCTACAATGAGCAGTTCTTC. V usage is TRBV7-8 and J usage is TRBJ2-1, with TRBD1 matching 8 bases. CDR3 length equals 19 residues. After removal of 7 bases from V and 0 bases from J, the junction contained 17 bases not matched to a gene. The germline gives CDR1 SGHVS, CDR2 FQNEAQ.